Shown below are 13 T cell receptor beta chains from a single sample sequenced in a study of T cells in localized non-small cell lung cancer. Sequencing used immunoSEQ multiplex PCR; TCRdb keeps in-frame clones, though not all of them. The sample lists about 1,400 clones; roughly a quarter were seen once. The starting material was normal lung tissue next to the tumor, obtained before any cancer treatment. The receptors here all came from a woman aged 18-55 years with stage III lung adenocarcinoma.

The chain joins TRBV11-3 to TRBJ1-4; 10 nucleotides align to TRBD1. J lost 8 bases, V lost 5 bases, and 5 bases had no gene match. Per germline, CDR1 SGHNT and CDR2 YENEEA. This CDR3 has 14 residues. The CDR3 spells CASSQGQGNEKLFF. The DNA for the CDR3 is TGTGCCAGCAGCCAGGGACAGGGGAACGAAAAACTGTTTTTT.

This clone has a handful of counts. The V gene is TRBV29-1, the J gene TRBJ1-2; no firm D call. From germline, CDR1 is SQVTM and CDR2 ANQGSEA. This CDR3 has 13 residues. V lost 5 bases, J lost 3 bases, and 13 bases lay in between. CDR3 DNA sequence: TGCAGCGTTCTCGGCGCCTCTGACTATGGCTACACCTTC. This sequence encodes CSVLGASDYGYTF.

This chain links TRBV6-8 with TRBJ2-3, with a weak D call TRBD1 (6 bases). V was clipped by 2 bases and J by 0 bases, with 9 bases between them. In germline, CDR1 is MNHGY, CDR2 SAAAGT. The CDR3 is 15 amino acids. The CDR3 DNA reads as TGTGCCAGCAGTTACCGGGACACCAGCACAGATACGCAGTATTTT. Residues: CASSYRDTSTDTQYF.

This clone qualifies as large (0.1 to 1%). The genes are TRBV6-8 and TRBJ2-2, with D maybe TRBD2 (7 bases). Trimming shortened V by 1 base and J by 0 bases, and 18 bases separated the two germline ends. Germline CDR1 MNHGY, CDR2 SAAAGT. CDR3 size: 19 residues. The CDR3 coding sequence is TGTGCCAGCAGTTACTACCCGTTAGGGGGGGCGGCGAACACCGGGGAGCTGTTTTTT. It yields the protein CASSYYPLGGAANTGELFF.

The chain recombines TRBV6-1 with TRBJ1-5; D remains unclear. V dropped 1 base and J dropped 4 bases, with 8 bases sitting between them. Germline V CDR1 and CDR2: MNHNS, SASEGT. CDR3 length equals 14 residues. The CDR3 loop is CASSEGVGNQPQHF. The DNA for the CDR3 is TGTGCCAGCAGTGAAGGTGTAGGAAATCAGCCCCAGCATTTT.

By frequency in the sample, this clone is large. This chain links TRBV6-8 with TRBJ2-3; D remains ambiguous. This CDR3 is built from 14 residues. V was shortened by 0 bases and J by 4 bases, with 8 bases between the two germline ends. Germline V lookup: CDR1 MNHGY, CDR2 SAAAGT. CDR3 sequence: CASSYSIDADTQYF. For the CDR3, the DNA is TGTGCCAGCAGTTACTCGATTGATGCAGATACGCAGTATTTT.

In its sample, this clone was seen a few times. The chain joins TRBV6-8 to TRBJ1-4; 7 nucleotides match TRBD1. Germline CDR1 is MNHGY and CDR2 is SAAAGT. This CDR3 region has 17 residues. V lost 0 bases to trimming and J lost 4 bases; unmatched junction nucleotides: 8. Here the CDR3 reads CASSYSIGTALNEKLFF. CDR3 bases: TGTGCCAGCAGTTACTCGATCGGGACAGCCCTTAATGAAAAACTGTTTTTT.

Only a few counts were recorded for this clone. The chain is built from TRBV5-1 and TRBJ1-2, with TRBD1 matching over 8 bases. J lost 5 bases, V lost 4 bases, and 7 bases had no gene match. The V gene's germline CDR1 is SGHRS and CDR2 YFSETQ. The CDR3 is made up of 14 amino acids. The CDR3 DNA reads as TGCGCCAGCAGCGTTCGGACAGGGTGGTATGGCTACACCTTC. Encoded protein: CASSVRTGWYGYTF.

This clone rates as medium-sized. The V and J genes are TRBV6-8 and TRBJ1-1; D is unclear. The CDR3 is 13 residues long. V lost 4 bases to trimming and J lost 1 base, with 7 bases between them. Per the germline V gene, CDR1 is MNHGY and CDR2 is SAAAGT. The DNA of the CDR3 is TGTGCCAGCAGTTGGACTGCGAACACTGAAGCTTTCTTT. This encodes CASSWTANTEAFF.

This clone qualifies as medium-sized. V gene TRBV9 combines with J gene TRBJ2-6, with D tentatively TRBD2 (5 bases). The CDR3 runs to 17 residues. Germline V gene data show CDR1 as SGDLS and CDR2 as YYNGEE. With 5 bases removed from V and 2 bases from J, the gap between germline ends came to 17 bases. CDR3 bases: TGTGCCAGCAGGGCCCGAACGTTGAGGGCTGGGGCCAACGTCCTGACTTTC. Its translation is CASRARTLRAGANVLTF.

This clone counts as medium-sized. This chain links TRBV11-3 with TRBJ2-1; D may match TRBD1 or TRBD2 (5 bases each). Trimming cost V 4 bases and J 6 bases, with 13 bases left between them. In germline, CDR1 is SGHNT, CDR2 YENEEA. This CDR3 is 14 amino acids long. The CDR3 is CASSSGASSNEQFF. CDR3 sequence (DNA): TGTGCCAGCAGCTCCGGGGCCAGCAGCAATGAGCAGTTCTTC.

This clone was observed a few times. The V call is TRBV30, the J call TRBJ1-1; weak D call: TRBD1 (5 bases). The CDR3 is made up of 15 amino acids. CDR1 and CDR2 from the germline V gene are GTSNPN and SVGIG (reference sequence). V was pared by 4 bases and J by 1 base, with 16 bases between. The CDR3 reads CAWIIPGRGNTEAFF. The CDR3, as DNA: TGTGCCTGGATAATTCCGGGACGGGGGAACACTGAAGCTTTCTTT.

This clone turned up a few times. The CDR3 loop reads CASSLEGKRNAEAFF. As DNA, the CDR3 is TGTGCCAGCAGCTTAGAAGGGAAGAGAAACGCTGAAGCTTTCTTT. V is TRBV11-3 and J is TRBJ1-1; the D is unclear. Trimming left V 0 bases short and J 6 bases short, with 14 bases between. The germline gives CDR1 SGHNT, CDR2 YENEEA. CDR3 length: 15 residues.